Presented here are 11 T cell receptor beta chains from one specimen sequenced in a study of monozygotic twins with inflammatory bowel disease. TCRdb re-called the 5' RACE reads, yielding one record per CDR3 amino acid sequence without DNA. Its listing shows about 130,000 distinct CDR3 sequences. Sequenced sample: blood. The source of these receptors is a human donor with ulcerative colitis or Crohn's disease, or a healthy co-twin of an affected twin (not recorded which).

The gene calls are TRBV19 and TRBJ1-5; TCRdb outputs TRBD1, but without DNA this stays unchecked. Germline V gene data show CDR1 as LNHDA and CDR2 as SQIVND (reference sequence). The CDR3 length is 14 residues. CDR3 sequence: CASSYLQGSQPQHF.

The chain carries TRBV5-1 and TRBJ2-7; TCRdb picks TRBD1, but there is no DNA to check that call. CDR3 length: 18 amino acids. Looked up from germline, CDR1 is SGHRS and CDR2 is YFSETQ. CDR3 loop: CASSLGILGTVVRSEQYF.

The chain has TRBV5-1 and TRBJ1-6; absent DNA, TCRdb's TRBD1 call cannot be checked. CDR3 length: 17 amino acids. The V gene's germline CDR1 is SGHRS and CDR2 YFSETQ. The CDR3 protein is CASSAQLVGEWESPLHF.

This sequence joins TRBV7-6 and TRBJ2-2; TCRdb indicates TRBD1, and absent DNA this call remains unverified. CDR1 is SGHVS and CDR2 is FNYEAQ in the germline V gene. CDR3 size: 16 residues. CDR3 in amino acids: CASSPRTGDNTGELFF.

The chain's CDR3 is CASSYGRQGYQPQHF. This chain connects TRBV6-2 or TRBV6-3 to TRBJ1-5. This CDR3 spans 15 amino acids. In germline, CDR1 is MNHEY, CDR2 SVGEGT.

V usage is TRBV29-1 and J usage is TRBJ2-7; absent DNA, TCRdb's TRBD1 call cannot be checked. Germline values: CDR1 SQVTM, CDR2 ANQGSEA. This CDR3 contains 14 residues. The CDR3: CSVTTGTGSYEQYF.

The V call is TRBV4-3, the J call TRBJ1-1. CDR3 length equals 14 residues. In germline, CDR1 is LGHNA, CDR2 YSLEER. CDR3 in amino acids: CASSQGIMNTEAFF.

The V and J genes are TRBV7-9 and TRBJ1-4; TCRdb's assignment of TRBD1 cannot be checked, as there is no DNA. This CDR3 has 15 amino acids. Germline V gives CDR1 SEHNR, CDR2 FQNEAQ (reference sequence). This CDR3 is CASSVVGGLNEKLFF.

The chain is built from TRBV12-3 or TRBV12-4 and TRBJ2-7; without DNA, the TCRdb call of TRBD1 cannot be checked. CDR3 length: 14 residues. The CDR3 reads CASSRLQGAYEQYF.

The chain links TRBV5-1 to TRBJ2-2; the TCRdb call, TRBD1, lacks DNA for checking. The CDR3 loop spans 14 amino acids. Germline V lookup: CDR1 SGHRS, CDR2 YFSETQ. The CDR3 loop is CATTEGANTGELFF.

The genes are TRBV7-8 and TRBJ2-1; the TCRdb call, TRBD1, lacks DNA for checking. The V gene's germline CDR1 is SGHVS and CDR2 FQNEAQ. This CDR3 is 16 amino acids long. The CDR3 sequence: CASSPYPGQKNNEQFF. The complete variable domain, with remaining parts taken from reference TRBV7-8 and TRBJ2-1, reads GAGVSQSPRYKVAKRGQDVALRCDPISGHVSLFWYQQALGQGPEFLTYFQNEAQLDKSGLPSDRFFAERPEGSVSTLKIQRTQQEDSAVYLCASSPYPGQKNNEQFFGPGTRLTVL.